The clone carrying this T cell receptor beta chain was found once. CDR3 size: 13 residues. The germline V gene has CDR1 SGDLS and CDR2 YYNGEE. Between the trimmed V and J ends, which lost 7 bases and 8 bases, there was a span of 16 bases. The entry originates in a study of blood T cell repertoires in COVID-19. Assay used: immunoSEQ multiplex PCR; TCRdb lists only in-frame clones, some missing. Here the sample spans roughly 220,000 clones, roughly 83% being singletons. This chain links TRBV9 with TRBJ2-1; possibly TRBD2 for D (5 bases). The clonotype originates from a middle-aged woman with acute COVID-19. Material: PBMCs or T cells enriched from blood (not recorded which). The CDR3 DNA reads TGTGCCAGCGGGCCGAGAGCGGCCGATGAGCAGTTCTTC. Protein sequence: CASGPRAADEQFF.